These T cell receptor beta chains were read from a single sample in a study of cytomegalovirus exposure and HLA in healthy donors. Clones were read by immunoSEQ multiplex PCR, and TCRdb kept only the in-frame ones, dropping some. The repertoire consists of 180,000 or so clones, with over 75% occurring once and the leading ten covering around 15%. Material: PBMCs. The receptors derive from a man in his forties or fifties in good health and CMV-seropositive. Each CDR3 is given without its conserved first and last residue. Fields, in order: D gene, V gene, CDR3 protein. A D gene is named only where the DNA matches it firmly.

>.|TRBV4-3
ASSQGGGTAYEQY
>.|TRBV7-9
ASSLALTGSSGANVLT
>TRBD1|TRBV2
ASKVSRGNTIY
>TRBD2|TRBV4-3
ASSQGGLAGARDNEQF
>TRBD1|TRBV2
ASSDRTGDSPLH
>TRBD1|TRBV27
ASSRAGTRDSEAF
>TRBD1|TRBV7-9
ASSLGTGGNGYT
>TRBD1|TRBV5-1
ASSLEGAGNEKLF
>TRBD2|TRBV5-4
ASSSTSDNTGELF
>.|TRBV9
ASSPLGLTNEKLF
>.|TRBV10-2
ASSASVGETQY
>TRBD1|TRBV9
ASSQTDRGGYT
>.|TRBV10-1
ASSSLSGNEQF
>.|TRBV28
ASSASGRVPGTDTQY
>.|TRBV2
ASSRRAGADTQY
>TRBD1|TRBV9
ASSAHRGQGNTIY
>TRBD1|TRBV29-1
SVDDRVSDTQY
>.|TRBV9
ASSVGQSPYNSPLH
>.|TRBV5-4
ASSLDAGRTNYGYT
>TRBD1|TRBV7-2
ASSILQGGKLF
>.|TRBV6-5
ASSGAVNTEAF
>TRBD1|TRBV4-1
ASSQDGAVRGRKTL
>.|TRBV5-4
ASSLEGRGIDEAF
>TRBD2|TRBV5-1
ASSFGGAGNEQF
>.|TRBV7-9
ASSLPRDTGELF